These 25 T cell receptor beta chains originate from one sample sequenced in a study of regulatory T cells in long-lasting Graves disease. HTBI primers from iRepertoire and Arm-PCR of CDR3 regions yielded the TCR beta libraries. TCRdb redid the calling of the multiplex PCR reads with MiXCR, one entry per CDR3 protein. The sample lists 650,000 to 700,000 distinct CDR3 sequences, 25% to 30% occurring once. Time point denoted: persistent/refractory GD, antithyroid drugs over 5 years with positive TRAb. TCR sequences were obtained from RNA taken from PBMCs. This specimen consisted of peripheral blood mononuclear cells (PBMCs), obtained when the disease was refractory, from a patient treated with antithyroid drugs. The origin of the receptors is a female donor with Graves disease.

This clonotype was counted between two and nine times. This sequence joins TRBV6-1 and TRBJ1-2; 8 nucleotides match TRBD1. The CDR3 sequence is 14 residues long. J gave up 5 bases and V 5 bases, and 7 bases lay outside the gene matches. Germline-derived CDR1 and CDR2 are MNHNS and SASEGT. CDR3 protein: CASSSGTGLYGYTF. The CDR3 bases are TGTGCCAGCAGTAGCGGGACAGGATTATATGGCTACACCTTC.

This clonotype was seen many times. The genes are TRBV12-3 or TRBV12-4 and TRBJ2-7, with TRBD2 matching over 8 bases. CDR3 length equals 17 residues. With V trimmed by 1 base and J by 0 bases, 8 bases remained unmatched. The CDR3 loop reads CASSLDAGGSSSYEQYF. CDR3 in DNA: TGTGCCAGCAGTTTAGATGCGGGAGGTTCCAGCTCCTACGAGCAGTACTTC.

This clonotype has just a few counts. The J gene is TRBJ2-7, the V gene TRBV7-9; the match to TRBD2 covers 8 bases. J lost 7 bases, V lost 1 base, and 9 bases had no gene match. The CDR3 runs to 15 residues. Germline V lookup: CDR1 SEHNR, CDR2 FQNEAQ (reference sequence). The CDR3 region is CASSLGGTRVEEQYF. CDR3 coding DNA: TGTGCCAGCAGCTTAGGGGGGACTAGGGTCGAAGAGCAGTACTTC.

The chain carries TRBV20-1 and TRBJ2-7; the D is unclear. Germline lookup yields CDR1 DFQATT and CDR2 SNEGSKA (reference sequence). V was pared by 4 bases and J by 4 bases, with 11 bases between. The CDR3 loop spans 12 amino acids. Written as DNA, the CDR3 is TGCAGTGCTACATGGCGGAATTACGAGCAGTACTTC. It specifies CSATWRNYEQYF.

Only a few counts were recorded for this clonotype. This chain uses TRBV12-3 or TRBV12-4 with TRBJ2-7, with D perhaps TRBD1 (6 bases). With 5 bases removed from V and 0 bases from J, the gap between germline ends came to 17 bases. This CDR3 region has 16 residues. The CDR3: CASSPGTYFSSYEQYF. CDR3 coding DNA: TGTGCCAGCAGTCCGGGGACATACTTTAGCTCCTACGAGCAGTACTTC.

This clonotype was seen ten or more times. V is TRBV2 and J is TRBJ1-1; 7 bases fit TRBD1. This CDR3 comprises 13 residues. CDR1 is SNHLY, CDR2 FYNNEI, per germline. The J segment lost 0 bases and the V segment lost 8 bases, leaving 3 bases of the junction unmatched. Here the CDR3 DNA reads TGTGCCAGCGGACAGGTGCTGAACACTGAAGCTTTCTTT. This encodes CASGQVLNTEAFF.

The rearrangement uses TRBV7-9 and TRBJ2-5; D call uncertain. With the DNA end fitting TRBJ2-1 better, the J assignment may be wrong. CDR3 length: 14 amino acids. The germline gives CDR1 SEHNR, CDR2 FQNEAQ (reference sequence). The CDR3 region is CASSKPTRAEEQFF. In DNA form, the CDR3 reads TGTGCCAGCAGCAAACCCACACGGGCAGAGGAGCAGTTCTTC.

V usage is TRBV5-6 and J usage is TRBJ1-1; 10 positions agree with TRBD1. The V and J ends lost 7 bases and 6 bases, in that order; junction bases with no gene match: 6. CDR1 and CDR2 from the germline V gene are SGHDT and YYEEEE. This CDR3 comprises 13 residues. The CDR3 loop reads CASGGQGMPEAFF. CDR3 nucleotides: TGTGCCAGCGGGGGACAGGGGATGCCTGAAGCTTTCTTT.

The chain employs TRBV28 and TRBJ1-5; 7 bases are shared with TRBD1. This CDR3 region has 16 residues. In germline, CDR1 is MDHEN, CDR2 SYDVKM. The V and J ends lost 4 bases and 5 bases, in that order; junction bases with no gene match: 11. The CDR3 loop reads CASSSLGGGGHQPQHF. CDR3 in DNA: TGTGCCAGCAGTTCCCTCGGGGGAGGGGGCCATCAGCCCCAGCATTTT.

A few counts support this clonotype. This chain links TRBV5-6 with TRBJ2-5; D unclear. Germline loops: CDR1 SGHDT, CDR2 YYEEEE. The CDR3 has 13 residues. Trimming stripped 1 base from V and 6 bases from J, with 10 bases between. In nucleotides, the CDR3 is TGTGCCAGCAGCTTGATCTCGGAGAAGACCCAGTACTTC. Protein: CASSLISEKTQYF.

This clonotype was recorded at least ten times. The chain recombines TRBV12-3 or TRBV12-4 with TRBJ1-4; unclear D gene. The germline V and J ends were trimmed by 3 bases and 7 bases, with 15 bases remaining between them. CDR3 length: 15 residues. As DNA, the CDR3 is TGTGCCAGCAGTTTCGGTCAGGTCTGGGGTGAAAAACTGTTTTTT. This gives the protein CASSFGQVWGEKLFF.

Points on this clonotype: A much larger clone differs by one base, so this may be a read error. The chain recombines TRBV6-1 with TRBJ1-1; D may be TRBD1 (6 bases). With 9 bases removed from V and 4 bases from J, the gap between germline ends came to 12 bases. CDR1 and CDR2 (germline): MNHNS, SASEGT. This CDR3 comprises 12 residues. The CDR3 nucleotides read TGTGCCAGTAAACAGGGTTCCACTGAAGCTTTCTTT. As protein: CASKQGSTEAFF.

This clonotype was counted ten times or more. The chain employs TRBV28 and TRBJ1-2, with a possible D match to TRBD1 (6 bases). The length of the CDR3 is 13 residues. Germline V CDR1 and CDR2: MDHEN, SYDVKM. V lost 6 bases and J 0 bases, leaving 8 bases between the germline ends. CDR3 coding DNA: TGTGCCAGCAGGGACAGTACTAACTATGGCTACACCTTC. It codes for CASRDSTNYGYTF.

This clonotype has only one observation. The chain combines TRBV5-1 with TRBJ1-2, with 8 bases identical to TRBD1. V lost 4 bases, J lost 2 bases, and 10 bases stayed unmatched. The CDR3 runs to 16 residues. Germline CDR1 SGHRS, CDR2 YFSETQ. CDR3 sequence reads: CASSPEIPGGNYGYTF. CDR3 coding DNA: TGCGCCAGCAGCCCGGAGATCCCAGGGGGCAACTATGGCTACACCTTC.

This clonotype was picked up a small number of times. The chain couples TRBV10-2 to TRBJ1-1; possibly TRBD1 for D (5 bases). Germline-derived CDR1 and CDR2 are WSHSY and SAAADI. CDR3 length: 15 amino acids. Trimming took off 0 bases at V and 1 base at J, with 9 bases between the two ends. In DNA, the CDR3 is TGCGCCAGCAGTGAGTCTTGGACACAGAACACTGAAGCTTTCTTT. The encoded protein is CASSESWTQNTEAFF.

The chain recombines TRBV10-3 with TRBJ1-5; perhaps TRBD1 as D (5 bases). Trimming removed 6 bases from V and 6 bases from J, with 24 bases in between. The CDR3 length is 17 residues. Germline lookup yields CDR1 ENHRY and CDR2 SYGVKD. The chain's CDR3 is CAISQFGGDPGSQPQHF. CDR3 DNA: TGTGCCATCAGCCAGTTCGGGGGGGACCCGGGGAGTCAGCCCCAGCATTTT.

The chain has TRBV7-9 and TRBJ2-7, with D hard to call. This CDR3 contains 14 residues. CDR1 SEHNR and CDR2 FQNEAQ come from the germline V gene (reference sequence). Trimming took off 4 bases at V and 2 bases at J, with 12 bases between the two ends. The CDR3 spells CASSSSKGAYEQYF. In DNA form, the CDR3 reads TGTGCCAGCAGCTCCTCTAAGGGTGCCTACGAGCAGTACTTC.

V and J are TRBV2 and TRBJ2-2; the D gene is possibly TRBD1 (7 bases). V was trimmed by 6 bases and J by 6 bases, leaving 17 bases between them. The CDR3 extends over 15 amino acids. Germline V gives CDR1 SNHLY, CDR2 FYNNEI. In nucleotides, the CDR3 is TGTGCCAGCAGGGGACAGTCTGGCGGGGCCGGGGAGCTGTTTTTT. Its protein product is CASRGQSGGAGELFF.

The chain links TRBV2 to TRBJ1-1; D is ambiguous. The CDR3 sequence is 13 residues long. From germline, CDR1 is SNHLY and CDR2 FYNNEI. The V gene lost 8 bases and the J gene lost 1 base, with 11 bases spanning the gap. The CDR3 DNA reads TGTGCCAGCTCGGCCAGTCCGAACACTGAAGCTTTCTTT. Its protein product is CASSASPNTEAFF.

This clonotype came up many times. The chain is built from TRBV28 and TRBJ1-2; 9 positions agree with TRBD1. V was pared by 0 bases and J by 7 bases, with 6 bases of the junction left unmatched. Germline CDR1 is MDHEN and CDR2 is SYDVKM. The CDR3 has 15 residues. This CDR3 is CASSLWRDRVSGYTF. CDR3 in DNA: TGTGCCAGCAGTTTATGGAGGGACAGGGTTTCTGGCTACACCTTC.

This clonotype appeared many times. The rearrangement links TRBV28 to TRBJ1-1; D is ambiguous. Germline CDR1 MDHEN, CDR2 SYDVKM. The CDR3 spans 11 residues. V lost 5 bases to trimming and J lost 7 bases, with 8 bases between them. The CDR3 reads CASSPGYEAFF. As DNA, the CDR3 is TGTGCCAGCAGTCCGGGTTATGAAGCTTTCTTT.

The chain recombines TRBV7-3 with TRBJ2-7; D might be TRBD2 (5 bases). V was shortened by 0 bases and J by 2 bases, with 14 bases between the two germline ends. The germline V gene has CDR1 SGHTA and CDR2 FQGTGA. The CDR3 totals 16 residues. In DNA form, the CDR3 reads TGTGCCAGCAGCTTAACGGGCCGGGGTACTACCTACGAGCAGTACTTC. This encodes CASSLTGRGTTYEQYF.

The chain joins TRBV12-5 to TRBJ2-2, with D possibly TRBD1 on 6 matching bases. The germline V gene encodes CDR1 LGHNT and CDR2 FRNRAP. CDR3 size: 15 residues. Between the trimmed V and J ends, which lost 5 bases and 2 bases, there was a span of 12 bases. Here the CDR3 DNA reads TGTGCTAGTGGTCCGGGACATCGAAACACCGGGGAGCTGTTTTTT. This codes for CASGPGHRNTGELFF.

V usage is TRBV6-5 and J usage is TRBJ1-2; possible D gene TRBD1, 5 bases. The CDR3 extends over 14 amino acids. V lost 2 bases and J lost 7, with 14 bases in between. The germline CDR1 and CDR2 sequences are MNHEY and SVGAGI. CDR3 in amino acids: CASSYTTGGIGYTF. The CDR3 nucleotides are TGTGCCAGCAGTTACACCACAGGAGGAATTGGCTACACCTTC.

This clonotype was picked up a small number of times. The chain carries TRBV6-4 and TRBJ1-2; a weak D match, TRBD1 (5 bases). The germline CDR1 and CDR2 sequences are MRHNA and SNTAGT. Trimming took off 5 bases at V and 7 bases at J, with 23 bases between the two ends. This CDR3 is 16 amino acids long. The CDR3 DNA is TGTGCCAGCAGTTACCGGATTTTGGGGGGTAATTTTGGCTACACCTTC. It is translated as CASSYRILGGNFGYTF.